This TCR beta chain was recovered during a study of shared clonotypes between healthy human individuals. The assay was immunoSEQ multiplex PCR, and TCRdb's table has in-frame clones only and misses some. The table includes more than 850,000 clones, about four fifths detected once. Study-wide results and caveats: Depth was large, yet rarefaction showed that sorted-subset sequencing was incomplete.

As for this clone: Its antigen is unknown. The same CDR3 arises from other DNA sequences in this sample as well.

This CDR3 region has 13 residues. The germline gives CDR1 SGHRS, CDR2 YFSETQ. V was trimmed by 3 bases and J by 0 bases, leaving 5 bases between them. Sequenced: memory CD4+ T cells from PBMCs. Subset defined: CD45RA-negative fraction. The clonotype originates from a man in his late teens or twenties in good health. Some clones in this sample may be carry-over from other donors' samples. V is TRBV5-1 and J is TRBJ2-3; D not resolved. CDR3 in DNA: TGCGCCAGCAGCTCCCCTAGCACAGATACGCAGTATTTT. It specifies CASSSPSTDTQYF.